This T cell receptor (beta chain) was found in a study of shared clonotypes between healthy human individuals. General observations from the study: Generation of non-shared clonotypes was less probable than generation of clonotypes shared by all four donors. Sampling was confined to blood; repertoires within tissues likely differ.

Per the authors' pipeline: ImmunoSEQ output lacked quality scores and full-length reads, limiting matched filtering. Measured with immunoSEQ multiplex PCR; TCRdb has only the in-frame clones, and not every one. The V and J calls and clone size are taken from that table; D and trimming were inferred from the DNA. The sample carries around 2.3 million clones, approximately 94% recorded once. The healthy adult donors were HIV-negative and reported no recent acute infections or vaccinations. A note on this clone: What it binds is not known. Other nucleotide sequences from this sample produce the same CDR3.

CDR1 and CDR2 (germline): SGHRS, YFSETQ. V was trimmed by 8 bases and J by 5 bases, leaving 7 bases between them. The CDR3 runs to 10 residues. The rearrangement links TRBV5-1 to TRBJ2-5; possibly TRBD2 for D (5 bases). The sequencing sample was made of naive CD4+ T cells sorted from blood. Subset indicated: CD45RA+ positively selected. The TCR was taken from a man aged 18 to 30 in good health. The CDR3 DNA follows: TGCGCCAGTGGGGAGGAGACCCAGTACTTC. Its protein is CASGEETQYF. The full variable domain, rest sourced from reference TRBV5-1 and TRBJ2-5, is KAGVTQTPRYLIKTRGQQVTLSCSPISGHRSVSWYQQTPGQGLQFLFEYFSETQRNKGNFPGRFSGRQFSNSRSEMNVSTLELGDSALYLCASGEETQYFGPGTRLLVL.